This paragraph covers one T cell receptor beta chain sequence. Its target is not known. Isolation of CD4+ T cells took place after more than 9 days of culture. This person's SARS-CoV-2 infection, confirmed by PCR, occurred between March and December 2020. Each participant was administered two doses of either the BNT162b2 or the mRNA-1273 vaccine. This sample was included in a study of vaccination effects on CD4 cells after COVID-19. About the study: Post-vaccine specimens were collected at a median of 72 days following the second dose.

Data came from immunoSEQ multiplex PCR; TCRdb stores just in-frame clones and leaves some out. The data show around 50,000 clones, with around three quarters seen just once and 5% to 5.5% held by the top ten. CDR3 length equals 13 residues. Germline CDR1 reads SNHLY; CDR2 reads FYNNEI. With 5 bases removed from V and 6 bases from J, the gap between germline ends came to 13 bases. The input for sequencing was CD4+ T cells from PBMCs cultured without peptide, taken after COVID-19 vaccination. The source of this sequence is a human donor who had a prior SARS-CoV-2 infection. The V gene is TRBV2, the J gene TRBJ2-5; maybe TRBD2 (5 bases). CDR3 sequence reads: CASSTSAGKTQYF. Written as DNA, the CDR3 is TGTGCCAGCAGTACCTCGGCCGGGAAGACCCAGTACTTC.